A selection of T cell receptor beta chains follows, all from one sample in a study of T cell responses to AZD1222 COVID-19 vaccine. The protocol was immunoSEQ multiplex PCR, while the TCRdb copy is restricted to in-frame clones and leaves out a portion. Its clone listing holds 150,000 or so clones. The sample consisted of peripheral blood. Source of these receptors: an adult in good health. Both conserved end residues are part of each CDR3. A D gene is named only where the DNA matches it firmly.

-	TRBV5-4	TRBJ2-6	TGTGCCAGCACCCCAGGGTCCTCTGGGGCCAACGTCCTGACTTTC	CASTPGSSGANVLTF
TRBD1	TRBV6-1	TRBJ2-7	TGTGCCAGCAGTGAAGCCGGGACAGGGTCCTACGAGCAGTACTTC	CASSEAGTGSYEQYF
TRBD1	TRBV7-9	TRBJ1-1	TGTGCCAGCAGTTTCACAGGGGAGGCTTTCTTT	CASSFTGEAFF
-	TRBV9	TRBJ1-2	TGTGCCAGCAGCGGCCTGACAGCTAACTATGGCTACACCTTC	CASSGLTANYGYTF
-	TRBV6-2/TRBV6-3	TRBJ1-5	TGTGCCAGCAGTACAGGCTCGCCCCAGCATTTT	CASSTGSPQHF
-	TRBV29-1	TRBJ1-1	TGCAGCGTTGATAGGACCTACTATAACACTGAAGCTTTCTTT	CSVDRTYYNTEAFF
-	TRBV4-2	TRBJ2-3	TGTGCCAGCAGCCAATACCGGACGGTGGATAGCACAGATACGCAGTATTTT	CASSQYRTVDSTDTQYF
-	TRBV5-8	TRBJ1-2	TGTGCCAGCAGCACTGGGTCGGGGGCGGAAGGCTACACCTTC	CASSTGSGAEGYTF
TRBD1	TRBV6-5	TRBJ1-2	TGTGCCAGCAGCCGGGACAGGGGTAACTATGGCTACACCTTC	CASSRDRGNYGYTF
TRBD1	TRBV27	TRBJ2-5	TGTGCCAGCAGTTGGACAGGGGGAGAGACCCAGTACTTC	CASSWTGGETQYF
-	TRBV11-3	TRBJ2-5	TGTGCCAGCAGCTCGAGGACAAGTCTCGGGGAGACCCAGTACTTC	CASSSRTSLGETQYF
-	TRBV7-6	TRBJ2-2	TGTGCCAGCAGCTTTACCGGGGAAGACACCGGGGAGCTGTTTTTT	CASSFTGEDTGELFF
TRBD1	TRBV3-1/TRBV3-2	TRBJ2-7	TGTGCCAGCACCCAGACAGGGTCTACCTACGAGCAGTACTTC	CASTQTGSTYEQYF
-	TRBV18	TRBJ1-1	TGTGCCAGCTCTCCAACAGGACTGAACACTGAAGCTTTCTTT	CASSPTGLNTEAFF
-	TRBV18	TRBJ2-7	TGTGCCAGCTCACCGTCAGGCAGGGCCTACGAGCAGTACTTC	CASSPSGRAYEQYF
-	TRBV5-1	TRBJ2-2	TGCGCCAGCAGCTTCCAGGGTAACAGGGACACCGGGGAGCTGTTTTTT	CASSFQGNRDTGELFF
TRBD1	TRBV19	TRBJ2-1	TGTGCCAGTAGTGACAGGGCCGGGGATGAGCAGTTCTTC	CASSDRAGDEQFF
TRBD1	TRBV6-6	TRBJ2-5	TGTGCCAGCAGTCCGGGACAGGGGCGATCGGAGACCCAGTACTTC	CASSPGQGRSETQYF
-	TRBV28	TRBJ1-6	TGTGCCAGCAGGCTACAGATGTTATCACCCCTCCACTTT	CASRLQMLSPLHF
-	TRBV7-6	TRBJ2-6	TGTGCCAGCAGCTCCACCCTCCGGGGTGCTGGGGCCAACGTCCTGACTTTC	CASSSTLRGAGANVLTF
TRBD2	TRBV29-1	TRBJ2-6	TGCAGCGTTGAAGCTCGGGGGGGCTCTGGGGCCAACGTCCTGACTTTC	CSVEARGGSGANVLTF
-	TRBV12-3/TRBV12-4	TRBJ1-1	TGTGCCAGCAGACTTTCCGGGGGCACTGAAGCTTTCTTT	CASRLSGGTEAFF
-	TRBV7-9	TRBJ1-3	TGTGCCAGCAGCTTAGTCGCATTTGGAAACACCATATATTTT	CASSLVAFGNTIYF
-	TRBV15	TRBJ2-3	TGTGCCACCAGCGCCGGCTGGACTGGCACAGATACGCAGTATTTT	CATSAGWTGTDTQYF
-	TRBV4-2	TRBJ1-2	TGTGCCAGCAGCACCGGGACGAACCTCTGGAGCTACACCTTC	CASSTGTNLWSYTF
-	TRBV27	TRBJ1-1	TGTGCCAGCAGTTTTTTGGGGAGGCACACTGAAGCTTTCTTT	CASSFLGRHTEAFF
-	TRBV28	TRBJ1-2	TGTGCCAGCAGTATCAGGGGTGGCTACACCTTC	CASSIRGGYTF